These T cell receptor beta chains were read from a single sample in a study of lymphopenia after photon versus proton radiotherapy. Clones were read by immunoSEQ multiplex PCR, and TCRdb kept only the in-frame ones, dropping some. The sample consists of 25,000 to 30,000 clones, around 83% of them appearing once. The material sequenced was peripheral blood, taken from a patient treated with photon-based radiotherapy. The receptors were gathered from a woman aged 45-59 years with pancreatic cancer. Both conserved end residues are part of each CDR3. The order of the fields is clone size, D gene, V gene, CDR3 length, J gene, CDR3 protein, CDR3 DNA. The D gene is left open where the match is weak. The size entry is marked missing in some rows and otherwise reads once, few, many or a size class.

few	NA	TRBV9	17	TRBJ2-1	CASSVVAEAARHNEQFF	TGTGCCAGCAGCGTAGTGGCCGAAGCCGCGCGACACAATGAGCAGTTCTTC
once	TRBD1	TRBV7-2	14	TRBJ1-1	CASSLKGTGAVVVF	TGTGCCAGCAGCTTAAAAGGGACAGGGGCCGTAGTGGTCTTT
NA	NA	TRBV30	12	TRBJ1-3	CAWKGAGNTIYF	TGTGCCTGGAAGGGGGCTGGAAACACCATATATTTT
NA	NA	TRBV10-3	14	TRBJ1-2	CAISEGVGGSGYTF	TGTGCCATCAGTGAGGGGGTGGGCGGGAGTGGCTACACCTTC
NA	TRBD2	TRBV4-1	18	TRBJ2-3	CASSQDQGLGSHTDTQYF	TGCGCCAGCAGCCAAGATCAGGGACTAGGGTCCCACACAGATACGCAGTATTTT
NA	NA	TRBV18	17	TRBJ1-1	CASSPRSQGGVNTEAFF	TGTGCCAGCTCACCAAGGTCACAGGGAGGGGTGAACACTGAAGCTTTCTTT
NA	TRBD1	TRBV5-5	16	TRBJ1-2	CASSFFPGTGNYGYTF	TGTGCCAGCAGTTTTTTTCCCGGGACAGGGAACTATGGCTACACCTTC
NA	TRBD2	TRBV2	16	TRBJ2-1	CASSDRTSGPYNEQFF	TGTGCCAGCAGCGATCGGACTAGCGGGCCTTACAATGAGCAGTTCTTC
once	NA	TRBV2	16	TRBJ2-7	CASSEGDPFRGYEQYF	TGTGCCAGCAGTGAAGGGGACCCTTTCCGGGGGTACGAGCAGTACTTC
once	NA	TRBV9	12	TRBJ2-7	CASSGPGSEQYF	TGTGCCAGCAGCGGGCCCGGAAGCGAGCAGTACTTC
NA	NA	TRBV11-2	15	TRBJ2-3	CASSFPTGRTDTQYF	TGTGCCAGCAGCTTCCCGACAGGGAGGACAGATACGCAGTATTTT
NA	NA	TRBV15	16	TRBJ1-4	CATSRTPQGSGEKLFF	TGTGCCACCAGCAGAACCCCACAGGGCTCGGGTGAAAAACTGTTTTTT
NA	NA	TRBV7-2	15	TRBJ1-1	CASSSETAPNTEAFF	TGTGCCAGCAGCTCAGAGACGGCCCCGAACACTGAAGCCTTCTTT
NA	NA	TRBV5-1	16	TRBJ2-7	CASSSPLKGGAYEQYF	TGCGCCAGCAGCAGTCCCCTAAAGGGAGGTGCCTACGAGCAGTACTTC
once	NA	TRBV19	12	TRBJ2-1	CATRVTYNEQFF	TGTGCCACTAGAGTTACCTACAATGAGCAGTTCTTC
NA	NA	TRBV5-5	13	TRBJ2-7	CASSQQGAYEQYF	TGTGCCAGCAGCCAGCAAGGGGCCTACGAGCAGTACTTC
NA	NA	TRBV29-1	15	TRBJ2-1	CSAQGGGGKYNEQFF	TGCAGCGCCCAAGGGGGAGGGGGGAAATACAATGAGCAGTTCTTC
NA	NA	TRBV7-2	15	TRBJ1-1	CASSLGPGLNTEAFF	TGTGCCAGCAGCTTAGGCCCGGGCTTGAACACTGAAGCTTTCTTT
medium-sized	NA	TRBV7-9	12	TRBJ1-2	CASSLAGNGYTF	TGTGCCAGCAGCTTAGCAGGGAATGGCTACACCTTC
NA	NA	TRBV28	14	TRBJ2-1	CASSLRESYNEQFF	TGTGCCAGCAGTTTAAGAGAGTCCTACAATGAGCAGTTCTTC
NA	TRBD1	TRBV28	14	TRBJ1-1	CAGSGGYGTAEAFF	TGTGCCGGGTCCGGCGGGTACGGGACAGCTGAAGCTTTCTTT
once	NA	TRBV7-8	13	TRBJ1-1	CASSLGSGARAFF	TGTGCCAGCAGCTTAGGATCGGGGGCTCGGGCTTTCTTT
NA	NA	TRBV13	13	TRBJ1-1	CASSGMRNTEAFF	TGTGCCAGCAGCGGCATGAGGAACACTGAAGCTTTCTTT
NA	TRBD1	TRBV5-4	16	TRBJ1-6	CASSSGQGIGNSPLHF	TGTGCCAGCAGCTCGGGACAGGGGATAGGTAATTCACCCCTCCACTTT
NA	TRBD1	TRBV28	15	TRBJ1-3	CASSTYRGSGNTIYF	TGTGCCAGCAGTACATACAGGGGCTCTGGAAACACCATATATTTT
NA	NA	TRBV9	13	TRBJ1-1	CASSVRGMTEAFF	TGTGCCAGCAGCGTAAGGGGGATGACTGAAGCTTTCTTT
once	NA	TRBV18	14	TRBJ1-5	CASSPDHGNQPQHF	TGTGCCAGCTCACCAGATCATGGGAATCAGCCCCAGCATTTT
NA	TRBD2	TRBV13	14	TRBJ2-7	CASSHSGGTYEQYF	TGTGCCAGCAGTCATAGCGGGGGGACCTACGAGCAGTACTTC
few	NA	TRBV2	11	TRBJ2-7	CASSGANEQYF	TGTGCCAGCAGTGGAGCTAACGAGCAGTACTTC
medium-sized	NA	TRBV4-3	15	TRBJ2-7	CASSHTSDSSYEQYF	TGCGCCAGCAGCCATACCTCAGACAGCTCCTACGAGCAGTACTTC
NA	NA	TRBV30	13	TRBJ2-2	CAWTPLNTGELFF	TGTGCCTGGACCCCCCTGAACACCGGGGAGCTGTTTTTT
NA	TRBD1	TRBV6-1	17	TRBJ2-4	CASRERQRTGAKNIQYF	TGTGCCAGCAGGGAAAGACAGAGGACAGGGGCCAAAAACATTCAGTACTTC
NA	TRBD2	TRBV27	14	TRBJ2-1	CASSSLLAGDEQFF	TGTGCCAGCAGCTCCCTGCTAGCGGGAGACGAGCAGTTCTTC
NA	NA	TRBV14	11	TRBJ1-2	CASSLGSGYTF	TGTGCCAGCAGCCTGGGAAGCGGCTACACCTTC
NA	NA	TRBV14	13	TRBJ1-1	CASRRGGRTEAFF	TGTGCCAGCAGAAGAGGAGGGCGCACTGAAGCTTTCTTT
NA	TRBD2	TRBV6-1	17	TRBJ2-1	CASSEAYGGSTYNEQFF	TGTGCCAGCAGTGAAGCGTATGGCGGGAGTACCTACAATGAGCAGTTCTTC
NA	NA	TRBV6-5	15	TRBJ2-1	CASRQDPVAYNEQFF	TGTGCCAGCAGACAGGACCCCGTTGCCTACAATGAGCAGTTCTTC
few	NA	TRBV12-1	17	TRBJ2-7	CASSFPGLAGDWCEQYF	TGTGCCAGCAGCTTTCCGGGACTAGCGGGAGACTGGTGTGAGCAGTACTTC
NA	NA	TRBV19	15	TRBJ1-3	CASSMIAGSGNTIYF	TGTGCCAGTAGTATGATTGCAGGCTCTGGAAACACCATATATTTT
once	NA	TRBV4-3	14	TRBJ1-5	CASSQGRADQPQHF	TGCGCCAGCAGCCAAGGTCGGGCGGATCAGCCCCAGCATTTT
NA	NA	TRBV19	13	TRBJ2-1	CASTTGSYNEQFF	TGTGCCAGTACGACTGGCTCCTACAATGAGCAGTTCTTC
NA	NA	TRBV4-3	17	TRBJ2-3	CASSQERKTWSTDTQYF	TGCGCCAGCAGCCAAGAGCGGAAGACATGGAGCACAGATACGCAGTATTTT
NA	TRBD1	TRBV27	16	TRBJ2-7	CASSFSPTGGLYEQYF	TGTGCCAGCAGTTTCTCCCCAACAGGGGGCCTCTACGAGCAGTACTTC
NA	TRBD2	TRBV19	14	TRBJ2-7	CASSPTSGDYEQYF	TGTGCCAGTAGTCCGACTAGCGGCGACTACGAGCAGTACTTC
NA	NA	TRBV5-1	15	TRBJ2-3	CASSLRGMGTDTQYF	TGCGCCAGCAGCTTGAGGGGGATGGGGACAGATACGCAGTATTTT
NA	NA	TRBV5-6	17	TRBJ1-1	CASSLAQPWGGNTEAFF	TGTGCCAGCAGCTTGGCCCAACCTTGGGGAGGGAATACTGAAGCTTTCTTT
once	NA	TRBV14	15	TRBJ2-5	CASSQGPSALETQYF	TGTGCCAGCAGCCAAGGGCCTAGCGCTCTGGAGACCCAGTACTTC
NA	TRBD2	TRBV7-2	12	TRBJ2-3	CASSGGSDTQYF	TGTGCCAGCAGCGGCGGGAGTGATACGCAGTATTTT
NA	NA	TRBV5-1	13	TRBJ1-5	CASSLDSNQPQHF	TGCGCCAGCAGCTTGGACTCCAATCAGCCCCAGCATTTT
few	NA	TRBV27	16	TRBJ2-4	CASSMTPSGARDIQYF	TGTGCCAGCAGTATGACCCCCTCGGGGGCGAGAGACATTCAGTACTTC
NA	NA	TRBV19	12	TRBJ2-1	CASSILLGEQFF	TGTGCCAGTAGTATACTACTCGGTGAGCAGTTCTTC
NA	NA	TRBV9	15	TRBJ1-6	CASSVSRQPNSPLHF	TGTGCCAGCAGCGTATCGCGCCAGCCTAATTCACCCCTCCACTTT
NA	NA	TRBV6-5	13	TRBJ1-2	CASSYSNDYGYTF	TGTGCCAGCAGTTACTCGAACGATTATGGCTACACCTTC
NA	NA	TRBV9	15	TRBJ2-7	CASSVGGTPSYEQYF	TGTGCCAGCAGCGTAGGCGGGACGCCCTCCTACGAGCAGTACTTC
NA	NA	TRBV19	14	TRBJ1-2	CASSPGAVGYGYTF	TGTGCCAGTAGCCCAGGGGCCGTAGGCTATGGCTACACCTTC
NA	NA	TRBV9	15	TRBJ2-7	CASSPPGGGVYEQYF	TGTGCCAGCAGCCCTCCCGGAGGGGGGGTTTACGAGCAGTACTTC
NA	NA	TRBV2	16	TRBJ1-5	CASSEFMGYGNQPQHF	TGTGCCAGCAGTGAATTTATGGGGTACGGCAATCAGCCCCAGCATTTT
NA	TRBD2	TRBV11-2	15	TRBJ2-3	CASSLERGGTDTQYF	TGTGCCAGCAGCTTAGAGCGGGGGGGCACAGATACGCAGTATTTT
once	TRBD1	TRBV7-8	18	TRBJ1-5	CASSLSLGRTGGNQPQHF	TGTGCCAGCAGCTTATCTCTGGGACGGACAGGGGGAAATCAGCCCCAGCATTTT
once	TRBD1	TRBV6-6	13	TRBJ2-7	CASSKVRQGEQYF	TGTGCCAGCAGTAAAGTTCGACAGGGAGAGCAGTACTTC